A single sample gave rise to the 8 T cell receptor beta chains below, sequenced in a study of cytotoxic CD8 clonotypes in ibrutinib-treated CLL. TCRdb's copy holds only in-frame clones and misses some; the assay was immunoSEQ multiplex PCR. Of roughly 250,000 clones in the sample, roughly 74% were seen once. Sequences were derived from PBMCs, sampled after 24 months of ibrutinib treatment. These receptors all stem from a human donor with chronic lymphocytic leukemia.

Remarks on this clone: The junction differs from germline at one of its ends, possibly a read error. V gene TRBV6-4 combines with J gene TRBJ2-7; D remains unclear. Germline CDR1 and CDR2: MRHNA and SNTAGT. This CDR3 is 9 amino acids long. The CDR3 DNA follows: TGTGCCAGCAGTGTGGGGTTCCACTTC. It codes for CASSVGFHF.

This chain joins TRBV28 and TRBJ2-3; TRBD2 agrees at 9 bases. This CDR3 spans 15 amino acids. V trimming: 3 bases; J trimming: 5 bases; junction bases outside the gene matches: 6. CDR1 is MDHEN, CDR2 SYDVKM, per germline. The DNA for the CDR3 is TGTGCCAGCAGTTTTTCTAGCGGGAACCTAGATACGCAGTATTTT. Protein sequence: CASSFSSGNLDTQYF.

The chain employs TRBV19 and TRBJ1-2, with D hard to call. Germline CDR1 LNHDA, CDR2 SQIVND (reference sequence). CDR3 length: 16 residues. The V and J ends lost 0 bases and 6 bases respectively, with 17 bases between them. The CDR3 reads CASSIDLRGRTHGYTF. CDR3 nucleotides: TGTGCCAGTAGTATAGATCTCCGCGGACGGACCCATGGCTACACCTTC.

The chain recombines TRBV19 with TRBJ2-7; perhaps TRBD1 as D (7 bases). V was trimmed by 3 bases and J by 3 bases, leaving 12 bases between them. The V gene's germline CDR1 is LNHDA and CDR2 SQIVND (reference sequence). This CDR3 has 14 amino acids. The CDR3 loop reads CASSIRQGGYEQYF. The CDR3 region has the DNA TGTGCCAGTAGTATCCGGCAGGGGGGCTACGAGCAGTACTTC.

A single count supports this clone. This chain links TRBV27 with TRBJ1-5; 10 bases agree with TRBD1. The length of the CDR3 is 15 residues. The V segment lost 5 bases and the J segment 6 bases; nucleotides outside the gene matches: 7. CDR1 is MNHEY and CDR2 is SMNVEV in the germline V gene (reference sequence). DNA of the CDR3: TGTGCCAGCAGTCCCAGGGACAGGGGAGCTCAGCCCCAGCATTTT. Translating it yields CASSPRDRGAQPQHF.

This chain joins TRBV28 and TRBJ2-2; D is perhaps TRBD1 or TRBD2 (5 bases each). The CDR3 runs to 14 residues. Trimming took off 6 bases at V and 4 bases at J, with 12 bases between the two ends. Per germline, CDR1 MDHEN and CDR2 SYDVKM. This chain's CDR3 is CASSLVGTTGELFF. The CDR3 DNA is TGTGCCAGCAGCCTAGTGGGGACCACCGGGGAGCTGTTTTTT.

This chain joins TRBV9 and TRBJ2-7, with D possibly being TRBD2 (6 bases). The germline V gene encodes CDR1 SGDLS and CDR2 YYNGEE. The CDR3 has 16 residues. Between the trimmed V and J ends, which lost 4 bases and 3 bases, there was a span of 20 bases. CDR3 bases: TGTGCCAGCAGCCCCAGCGGGTCCCTCTACGGCTACGAGCAGTACTTC. Translated: CASSPSGSLYGYEQYF.

J is TRBJ2-7 and V is TRBV5-1, with 9 bases that match TRBD2. Germline-derived CDR1 and CDR2 are SGHRS and YFSETQ. Trimming at V came to 4 bases and at J to 7 bases, leaving 12 bases not matched to a gene. There are 15 residues in the CDR3. The CDR3 sequence is CASSTTGTSSSEQYF. The CDR3 nucleotides read TGCGCCAGCAGCACCACCGGGACTAGCAGTTCGGAGCAGTACTTC. The whole variable domain, filled in from reference TRBV5-1 and TRBJ2-7, reads KAGVTQTPRYLIKTRGQQVTLSCSPISGHRSVSWYQQTPGQGLQFLFEYFSETQRNKGNFPGRFSGRQFSNSRSEMNVSTLELGDSALYLCASSTTGTSSSEQYFGPGTRLTVT.